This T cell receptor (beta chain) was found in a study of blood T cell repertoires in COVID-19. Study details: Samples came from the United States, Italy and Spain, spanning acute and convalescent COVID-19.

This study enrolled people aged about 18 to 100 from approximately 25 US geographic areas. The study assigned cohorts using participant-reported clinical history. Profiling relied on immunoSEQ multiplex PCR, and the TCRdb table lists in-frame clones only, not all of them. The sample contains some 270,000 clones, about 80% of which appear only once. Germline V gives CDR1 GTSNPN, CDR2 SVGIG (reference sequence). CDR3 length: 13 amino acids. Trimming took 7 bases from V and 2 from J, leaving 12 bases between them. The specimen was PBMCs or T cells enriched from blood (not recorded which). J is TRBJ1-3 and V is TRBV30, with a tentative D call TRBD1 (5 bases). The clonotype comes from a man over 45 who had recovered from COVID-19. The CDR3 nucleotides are TGTGCCTACCTCCAGGGTACTGGAAACACCATATATTTT. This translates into CAYLQGTGNTIYF.